Detailed here is one T cell receptor (beta chain). The target antigen is unknown. Assay: immunoSEQ multiplex PCR; the TCRdb copy retains only in-frame clones and omits some. Here the sample spans just under 75,000 clones, 75% to 95% being singletons. This sample is drawn from a study of OX40 agonist ivuxolimab in advanced cancers. Study results and caveats: Among T cells, CD8+ cells averaged more expanded clones than CD4+ cells. Certain nonresponders additionally had low normalized T-cell clonal expansion. Among the least clonally expanded were partial responders at 0.1-3.0 mg/kg.

Cycle 7 day 1, cycle 4 day 1, and baseline were the timepoints at which blood was sampled. The germline V gene has CDR1 LNHDA and CDR2 SQIVND (reference sequence). The CDR3 loop spans 15 amino acids. V gave up 1 base and J gave up 2 bases, with 12 bases separating them. This TCR was recovered from an adult with an advanced solid tumor such as melanoma, head and neck, liver or kidney cancer. V is TRBV19 and J is TRBJ2-7, with D tentatively TRBD1 (6 bases). The input for sequencing was CD4+ or CD8+ T cells sorted from blood, taken in a trial of the OX40 agonist ivuxolimab. The CDR3 region has the DNA TGTGCCAGTAGTATAGCCCCAGGGGAACCCTACGAGCAGTACTTC. This gives the protein CASSIAPGEPYEQYF.